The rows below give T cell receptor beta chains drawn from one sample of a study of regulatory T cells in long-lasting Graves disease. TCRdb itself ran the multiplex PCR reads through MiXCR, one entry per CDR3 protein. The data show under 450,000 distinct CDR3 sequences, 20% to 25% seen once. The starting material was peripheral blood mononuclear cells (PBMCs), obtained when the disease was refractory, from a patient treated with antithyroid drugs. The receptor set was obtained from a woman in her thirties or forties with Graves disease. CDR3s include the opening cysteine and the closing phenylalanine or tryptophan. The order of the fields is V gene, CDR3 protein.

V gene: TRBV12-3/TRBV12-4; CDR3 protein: CASSLDRVYSDTQYF
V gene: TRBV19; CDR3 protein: CASSGSSYEKLFF
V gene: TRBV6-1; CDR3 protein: CASRDGPHGVPGELFF
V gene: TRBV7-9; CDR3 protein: CASSFGSGRETQYF
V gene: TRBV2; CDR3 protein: CASSLAGGPSTDTQYF
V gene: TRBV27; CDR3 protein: CASRLAGGPSNEQYF
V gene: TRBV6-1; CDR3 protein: CATHRGGTGELFF
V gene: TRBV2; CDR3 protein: CASRRYSPQIF
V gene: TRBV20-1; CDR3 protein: CSARDLKTQYF
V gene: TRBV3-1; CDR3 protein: CASKLRGANTEAFF
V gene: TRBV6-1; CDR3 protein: CASSEWAENTEAFF
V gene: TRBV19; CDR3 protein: CASSITREYEQFF
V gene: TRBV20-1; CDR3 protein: CSASLTTSGNHEQYF
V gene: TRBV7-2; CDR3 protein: CASSPTLSGLAAVTGELFF
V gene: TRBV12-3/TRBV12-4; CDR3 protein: CASTQFPRETQYF
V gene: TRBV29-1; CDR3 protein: CSVESDRVMGTEAFF
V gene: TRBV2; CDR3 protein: CASAANTIYF